These 22 T cell receptor beta chains were all obtained from the same sample, sequenced in a study of vaccination effects on CD4 cells after COVID-19. The data were produced by immunoSEQ multiplex PCR, yet TCRdb's version contains in-frame clones alone and is incomplete. The table records tens of thousands of clones, 76% of them present only once. Their specific antigens are unknown. Viral peptide pools were used in the ViraFEST assay to expand antigen-specific CD4+ T cells, and sequencing came afterward. Cells that had been cultured for less than eleven days were the source of isolated CD4+ T cells. PCR-confirmed SARS-CoV-2 infection occurred in the person between March and December 2020. The sequenced sample was CD4+ T cells from PBMCs cultured with HIV peptides, obtained before COVID-19 vaccination. Subset here: HIV-1 Nef peptide pool negative control/reference culture. The receptors come from a human donor who had a prior SARS-CoV-2 infection.

This sequence joins TRBV27 and TRBJ1-2; 9 nucleotides match TRBD1. In germline, CDR1 is MNHEY, CDR2 SMNVEV (reference sequence). Germline trimming cut 0 bases from V and 7 bases from J; bases unmatched to any gene: 6. CDR3 length: 15 residues. The CDR3 here is CASSLSWTGVGGYTF. Written as DNA, the CDR3 is TGTGCCAGCAGTTTATCTTGGACAGGGGTAGGTGGCTACACCTTC.

This chain links TRBV7-2 with TRBJ2-1, with D perhaps assigned TRBD1 or TRBD2 (5 bases each). V was pared by 4 bases and J by 10 bases, with 8 bases between. Germline assignment: CDR1 SGHTA and CDR2 FQGNSA. There are 11 residues in the CDR3. CDR3 protein: CASSSGPEQFF. CDR3 sequence (DNA): TGTGCCAGCAGCTCGGGACCAGAGCAGTTCTTC.

Only one count was recorded for this clone. The V and J genes are TRBV14 and TRBJ2-7; the match to TRBD1 covers 7 bases. Germline V CDR1 and CDR2: SGHDN, FVKESK. V gave up 4 bases and J gave up 1 base; unmatched junction bases: 10. CDR3 length: 16 amino acids. The CDR3 coding sequence is TGTGCCAGCAGCCCCTTCCAAGGGGACAGATCCTACGAGCAGTACTTC. It translates to CASSPFQGDRSYEQYF. Full variable domain (missing parts from reference TRBV14 and TRBJ2-7): EAGVTQFPSHSVIEKGQTVTLRCDPISGHDNLYWYRRVMGKEIKFLLHFVKESKQDESGMPNNRFLAERTGGTYSTLKVQPAELEDSGVYFCASSPFQGDRSYEQYFGPGTRLTVT.

V is TRBV3-1 (or the pseudogene TRBV3-2) and J is TRBJ2-3, with TRBD2 matching over 7 bases. The ends lost 4 bases at V and 0 bases at J; junction bases unmatched: 7. Germline CDR1 reads LGHDT; CDR2 reads YNNKEL (reference sequence). The length of the CDR3 is 16 residues. In nucleotides, the CDR3 is TGTGCCAGCAGCCCGCTTAGCGGGCCTAGCACAGATACGCAGTATTTT. As protein: CASSPLSGPSTDTQYF.

The chain is built from TRBV4-2 and TRBJ2-5; tentatively, D is TRBD2 (5 bases). The CDR3 loop spans 13 amino acids. Trimming removed 4 bases at V and 0 bases at J, with 6 bases between. Germline lookup yields CDR1 LGHNA and CDR2 YNFKEQ. The CDR3 spells CASSREYQETQYF. The DNA of the CDR3 is TGTGCCAGCAGCCGGGAGTACCAAGAGACCCAGTACTTC.

The CDR3 DNA reads as TGTGCCAGCAGCTTGGGACTAGCGGGAGCGAGCGAGCAGTACTTC. Protein sequence: CASSLGLAGASEQYF. The V and J genes are TRBV7-6 and TRBJ2-7, with 14 bases that match TRBD2. After removal of 3 bases from V and 6 bases from J, the junction contained 4 bases not matched to a gene. This CDR3 has 15 amino acids. The germline gives CDR1 SGHVS, CDR2 FNYEAQ.

This clone was recorded a few times. V and J are TRBV27 and TRBJ2-2; D may be TRBD1 (6 bases). The germline V gene has CDR1 MNHEY and CDR2 SMNVEV (reference sequence). Trimming stripped 6 bases from V and 8 bases from J, with 13 bases between. This CDR3 spans 13 amino acids. CDR3 region: CASRKTGFGELFF. DNA of the CDR3: TGTGCCAGCAGAAAGACAGGTTTTGGGGAGCTGTTTTTT.

This clone was seen a few times. This CDR3 is CASSSAVSRSYNEQFF. The CDR3 nucleotides are TGCGCCAGCAGCTCAGCGGTCTCTAGGTCCTACAATGAGCAGTTCTTC. The chain has TRBV5-1 and TRBJ2-1, with D perhaps TRBD2 (5 bases). CDR3 length equals 16 residues. Per germline, CDR1 SGHRS and CDR2 YFSETQ. Trimming cost V 3 bases and J 1 base, with 14 bases left between them.

The rearrangement links TRBV7-2 to TRBJ2-2, with D unresolved. CDR3 size: 15 residues. Germline V gene sequence: CDR1 SGHTA, CDR2 FQGNSA. Trimming pared 2 bases from V and 4 bases from J, leaving 11 bases between. The CDR3 DNA follows: TGTGCCAGCAGCTTACGGGCAGCGAGCACCGGGGAGCTGTTTTTT. It yields the protein CASSLRAASTGELFF.

This chain uses TRBV7-6 with TRBJ2-1; 7 nucleotides agree with TRBD1. The germline V gene has CDR1 SGHVS and CDR2 FNYEAQ. After removal of 5 bases from V and 9 bases from J, the junction contained 13 bases not matched to a gene. The CDR3 is 15 amino acids. This chain's CDR3 is CASSPTGRQFSEQFF. In nucleotides, the CDR3 is TGTGCCAGCAGCCCGACAGGGCGGCAGTTTAGTGAGCAGTTCTTC.

This clone has just a few counts. The rearrangement links TRBV19 to TRBJ1-6; possible D gene TRBD1, 6 bases. The V gene's germline CDR1 is LNHDA and CDR2 SQIVND (reference sequence). The CDR3 has 14 residues. Trimming took off 3 bases at V and 10 bases at J, with 13 bases between the two ends. The CDR3 here is CASSIRARGSPLHF. The CDR3 DNA reads TGTGCCAGTAGTATCCGGGCTAGGGGGTCACCCCTCCACTTT. The entire variable domain, with the rest obtained from reference TRBV19 and TRBJ1-6, is as follows: DGGITQSPKYLFRKEGQNVTLSCEQNLNHDAMYWYRQDPGQGLRLIYYSQIVNDFQKGDIAEGYSVSREKKESFPLTVTSAQKNPTAFYLCASSIRARGSPLHFGNGTRLTVT.

The gene calls are TRBV16 and TRBJ1-1; 7 bases match TRBD1. The V gene's germline CDR1 is KGHSY and CDR2 FQNENV. CDR3 length: 14 amino acids. Losses at the gene ends were 4 bases for V and 7 bases for J; bases not matched to a gene: 9. The CDR3 here is CASSRTGASGEAFF. CDR3 nucleotides: TGTGCCAGCAGCCGTACAGGGGCGTCGGGTGAAGCTTTCTTT. The whole variable domain, remainder taken from reference TRBV16 and TRBJ1-1, is GEEVAQTPKHLVRGEGQKAKLYCAPIKGHSYVFWYQQVLKNEFKFLISFQNENVFDETGMPKERFSAKCLPNSPCSLEIQATKLEDSAVYFCASSRTGASGEAFFGQGTRLTVV.

The chain links TRBV10-3 to TRBJ1-1; D is ambiguous. Germline V gene data show CDR1 as ENHRY and CDR2 as SYGVKD. The CDR3 extends over 11 amino acids. The germline V and J ends were trimmed by 6 bases and 8 bases, with 10 bases remaining between them. This CDR3 reads CAIRDLEEAFF. The DNA of the CDR3 is TGTGCCATCAGAGACCTGGAGGAAGCTTTCTTT.

CDR3 nucleotides: TGTGCCAGCAGCCAACAGGACTCTGGAAACACCATATATTTT. Translated, it gives CASSQQDSGNTIYF. The gene calls are TRBV3-1 (or the pseudogene TRBV3-2) and TRBJ1-3; D is ambiguous. The V and J ends lost 2 bases and 0 bases respectively, with 5 bases between them. The CDR3 sequence is 14 residues long. Looked up from germline, CDR1 is LGHDT and CDR2 is YNNKEL (reference sequence).

The CDR3 sequence: CASRRDRNTEAFF. For the CDR3, the DNA is TGTGCCAGCAGACGGGACAGGAACACTGAAGCTTTCTTT. The V gene is TRBV6-4, the J gene TRBJ1-1; 7 nucleotides agree with TRBD1. The CDR3 covers 13 residues. J lost 1 base, V lost 6 bases, and 2 bases had no gene match. The germline V gene has CDR1 MRHNA and CDR2 SNTAGT.

The rearrangement links TRBV7-2 to TRBJ1-2, with D perhaps TRBD1 (6 bases). V shed 5 bases and J shed 1 base, with 14 bases lying between them. This CDR3 spans 15 amino acids. The V gene's germline CDR1 is SGHTA and CDR2 FQGNSA. The CDR3 sequence is CASSEDSLNNYGYTF. The CDR3 nucleotides read TGTGCCAGCAGCGAGGACAGCCTGAATAACTATGGCTACACCTTC.

The chain employs TRBV7-3 and TRBJ2-1, with unresolved D. This CDR3 is 13 amino acids long. V gave up 1 base and J gave up 10 bases, with 11 bases separating them. The germline CDR1 and CDR2 sequences are SGHTA and FQGTGA. Here the CDR3 reads CASSLNRNGEQFF. DNA for the CDR3: TGTGCCAGCAGCTTAAATAGGAATGGCGAGCAGTTCTTC. The variable domain in full, completed from reference TRBV7-3 and TRBJ2-1, reads GAGVSQTPSNKVTEKGKYVELRCDPISGHTALYWYRQSLGQGPEFLIYFQGTGAADDSGLPNDRFFAVRPEGSVSTLKIQRTERGDSAVYLCASSLNRNGEQFFGPGTRLTVL.

The chain carries TRBV18 and TRBJ1-2, with TRBD1 as a possible D gene (5 bases). CDR1 and CDR2 (germline): KGHSH, LQKENI. The CDR3 has 15 residues. The V end lost 2 bases, the J end lost 8 bases, and 18 bases lay between the germline ends. CDR3 bases: TGTGCCAGCTCACCAATGCAGCAGGCTCAGGGAGGCTACACCTTC. Translated, it gives CASSPMQQAQGGYTF.

The V call is TRBV12-5, the J call TRBJ2-5, with 7 bases matching TRBD2. CDR1 and CDR2 (germline): LGHNT, FRNRAP. The ends lost 0 bases at V and 2 bases at J; junction bases unmatched: 6. This CDR3 contains 16 residues. CDR3 in amino acids: CASGLVRSSGQETQYF. In nucleotides, the CDR3 is TGTGCTAGTGGTTTGGTACGGAGTAGCGGGCAAGAGACCCAGTACTTC.

The rearrangement uses TRBV30 and TRBJ2-7; D perhaps matches TRBD1 (5 bases). The CDR3 spans 13 residues. The V end was cut by 7 bases, the J end by 0 bases, with 13 bases between. Looked up from germline, CDR1 is GTSNPN and CDR2 is SVGIG (reference sequence). The DNA for the CDR3 is TGTGCCTTGAACAGGTGGGACTCCTACGAGCAGTACTTC. Translation gives CALNRWDSYEQYF.

V usage is TRBV6-4 and J usage is TRBJ2-3; 9 bases fit TRBD2. J gave up 1 base and V 2 bases, and 1 base lay outside the gene matches. The CDR3 totals 15 residues. Germline V gene lookup returns CDR1 MRHNA and CDR2 SNTAGT. The CDR3: CASSDGGRGTDTQYF. In nucleotides, the CDR3 is TGTGCCAGCAGTGACGGCGGGAGGGGCACAGATACGCAGTATTTT.

The V and J genes are TRBV7-3 and TRBJ1-3, with D possibly TRBD1 on 6 matching bases. Trimming cost V 6 bases and J 0 bases, with 15 bases left between them. The CDR3 consists of 16 residues. CDR1 is SGHTA, CDR2 FQGTGA, per germline. CDR3 amino acids: CASSLRGGVSGNTIYF. CDR3 bases: TGTGCCAGCAGTCTTAGGGGGGGCGTCTCTGGAAACACCATATATTTT.